What follows are 29 T cell receptor beta chains derived from one specimen sequenced in a study of response to subunit inactivated influenza vaccine (dated by TCRdb to 2016 to 2019). Preparation of the library involved RT-PCR. The sequencer was an Illumina HiSeq 2500. TCRdb redid the processing of the public reads, applying fastp at Q25 and MiXCR, and retained in-frame beta chains. One record per CDR3 amino acid sequence lists the most common genes and DNA. In this sample the table shows 550,000 to 800,000 distinct CDR3 sequences, roughly 14% of which occur a single time. Jointly, the top ten make up 5.5% to 7% of the sample. The specimen was PBMCs from blood, collected approximately 15 days before vaccination. The receptor source for this set is a man in his fifties or sixties who received an inactivated influenza vaccine. Donor details come from another sample of the same person, matched by shared clones.

There are a few counts of this clonotype. The V gene is TRBV24-1, the J gene TRBJ2-1, with 7 bases lining up with TRBD1. The junction had 13 bases not matched to a gene; V was cut back by 9 bases and J by 0 bases. CDR3 length equals 17 residues. Germline V lookup: CDR1 KGHDR, CDR2 SFDVKD. The CDR3 sequence is CATRNDYDRDSYNEQFF. In nucleotides, the CDR3 is TGTGCCACCCGAAATGACTATGACAGGGACTCCTACAATGAGCAGTTCTTC.

The gene calls are TRBV6-2 or TRBV6-3 and TRBJ2-7; 10 bases line up with TRBD2. The germline V gene has CDR1 MNHEY and CDR2 SVGEGT. The CDR3 runs to 16 residues. The junction had 5 bases not matched to a gene; V was cut back by 0 bases and J by 3 bases. The CDR3 coding sequence is TGTGCCAGCAGTTACTCATCCGGGACTAGCGTCTACGAGCAGTACTTC. This gives the protein CASSYSSGTSVYEQYF.

This chain connects TRBV2 to TRBJ1-5, with a tentative D call TRBD1 (5 bases). Germline V gives CDR1 SNHLY, CDR2 FYNNEI. This CDR3 has 15 amino acids. V lost 3 bases to trimming and J lost 9 bases, with 18 bases between them. CDR3 protein: CASSEEPGPDLPQHF. CDR3 coding DNA: TGTGCCAGCAGTGAGGAACCGGGGCCAGATTTGCCCCAGCATTTT.

This clonotype has a count of ten or more. The chain is built from TRBV7-6 and TRBJ2-7; D may be TRBD1 (7 bases). The CDR3 runs to 17 residues. The germline V and J ends were trimmed by 1 base and 0 bases, with 16 bases remaining between them. Germline V CDR1 and CDR2: SGHVS, FNYEAQ. Here the CDR3 DNA reads TGTGCCAGCAGCTTAGGGGGGGACAGAAGGAGCTCCTACGAGCAGTACTTC. This sequence encodes CASSLGGDRRSSYEQYF.

This clonotype was picked up many times. The V gene is TRBV12-3 or TRBV12-4, the J gene TRBJ1-5, with D uncertain. The germline V and J ends were trimmed by 1 base and 1 base, with 8 bases remaining between them. CDR3 length: 15 amino acids. The CDR3 protein is CASSLVGLSNQPQHF. Here the CDR3 DNA reads TGTGCCAGCAGTTTAGTAGGGCTAAGCAATCAGCCCCAGCATTTT.

Many counts were recorded for this clonotype. This chain uses TRBV19 with TRBJ2-3; D remains unclear. The CDR3 consists of 13 residues. Germline loops: CDR1 LNHDA, CDR2 SQIVND (reference sequence). Trimming removed 2 bases at V and 6 bases at J, with 9 bases between. CDR3 in DNA: TGTGCCAGTAGTATATCGCCCGGGGATACGCAGTATTTT. Protein: CASSISPGDTQYF.

This clonotype was seen just once. This chain links TRBV6-1 with TRBJ2-4; no reliable D call. Germline V lookup: CDR1 MNHNS, CDR2 SASEGT. This CDR3 contains 14 residues. V was cut by 5 bases and J by 4 bases, with 12 bases left in between. The CDR3 nucleotides are TGTGCCAGCAGTAAAGGTTCCGAGAAAAACATTCAGTACTTC. This encodes CASSKGSEKNIQYF.

This CDR3 reads CSAPQTVNTEAFF. DNA for the CDR3: TGCAGTGCTCCGCAGACAGTAAACACTGAAGCTTTCTTT. This chain uses TRBV20-1 with TRBJ1-1; D is perhaps TRBD1 (5 bases). V lost 5 bases, J lost 2 bases, and 12 bases lay in between. This CDR3 region has 13 residues. CDR1 and CDR2 (germline): DFQATT, SNEGSKA (reference sequence).

To note about this clonotype: A much larger clonotype is one base distant, so this may be a read error. The rearrangement uses TRBV9 and TRBJ2-7; no firm D call. CDR1 and CDR2 from the germline V gene are SGDLS and YYNGEE. This CDR3 contains 14 residues. Trimming took off 7 bases at V and 6 bases at J, with 20 bases between the two ends. The CDR3 loop is CASCADLGLSEQYF. CDR3 in DNA: TGTGCCAGCTGCGCCGACCTGGGATTGAGCGAGCAGTACTTC.

The J gene is TRBJ1-1, the V gene TRBV11-2; possible D gene TRBD1, 5 bases. V lost 5 bases and J 5 bases, leaving 24 bases between the germline ends. This CDR3 is 17 amino acids long. CDR1 is SGHAT and CDR2 is FQNNGV in the germline V gene. The CDR3 sequence: CASSLSGREADRTEAFF. DNA of the CDR3: TGTGCCAGCAGCCTAAGTGGCAGGGAGGCAGACCGGACTGAAGCTTTCTTT.

This clonotype was found a few times. This chain connects TRBV6-2 or TRBV6-3 to TRBJ1-5; 8 bases line up with TRBD1. This CDR3 spans 15 amino acids. Germline values: CDR1 MNHEY, CDR2 SVGEGT. J gave up 6 bases and V 5 bases, and 9 bases lay outside the gene matches. The CDR3 here is CASSRGQAGSQPQHF. The DNA for the CDR3 is TGTGCCAGCAGTAGGGGACAGGCGGGAAGTCAGCCCCAGCATTTT.

The V gene is TRBV6-1, the J gene TRBJ2-7, with 11 bases that match TRBD2. This CDR3 is built from 14 residues. V lost 6 bases to trimming and J lost 4 bases; unmatched junction nucleotides: 5. Germline CDR1 reads MNHNS; CDR2 reads SASEGT. The CDR3 protein is CASRAGTSGYEQYF. CDR3 nucleotide sequence: TGTGCCAGCAGGGCCGGGACTAGCGGTTACGAGCAGTACTTC.

The table lists this clonotype with many counts. The genes are TRBV11-1 and TRBJ2-1; 16 bases align to TRBD2. The trim removed 5 bases at V and 3 bases at J, leaving 7 bases unmatched. CDR1 is SGHAT and CDR2 is FQDESV in the germline V gene (reference sequence). CDR3 length: 18 amino acids. Here the CDR3 DNA reads TGTGCCAGCAGCCTTGGGACTAGCGGGAGGGGCAGCTACAATGAGCAGTTCTTC. Its translation: CASSLGTSGRGSYNEQFF. Full variable domain (remainder filled in from reference TRBV11-1 and TRBJ2-1): EAEVAQSPRYKITEKSQAVAFWCDPISGHATLYWYRQILGQGPELLVQFQDESVVDDSQLPKDRFSAERLKGVDSTLKIQPAELGDSAMYLCASSLGTSGRGSYNEQFFGPGTRLTVL.

This sequence joins TRBV20-1 and TRBJ2-2; D not certain. Germline V gene lookup returns CDR1 DFQATT and CDR2 SNEGSKA (reference sequence). This CDR3 is 13 amino acids long. V dropped 2 bases and J dropped 2 bases, with 6 bases sitting between them. The chain's CDR3 is CSARPSNTGELFF. The DNA for the CDR3 is TGCAGTGCTAGACCCTCTAACACCGGGGAGCTGTTTTTT.

A few counts support this clonotype. The rearrangement uses TRBV7-2 and TRBJ2-3, with 9 nucleotides matching TRBD1. Germline assignment: CDR1 SGHTA and CDR2 FQGNSA. The CDR3 contains 16 residues. The trim removed 5 bases at V and 4 bases at J, leaving 10 bases unmatched. As DNA, the CDR3 is TGTGCCAGCAGCCAGCCGGGACAGGGTGGGCCAGATACGCAGTATTTT. Protein: CASSQPGQGGPDTQYF.

This chain connects TRBV6-5 to TRBJ2-2; D unresolved. This CDR3 is built from 15 residues. V shed 5 bases and J shed 5 bases, with 15 bases lying between them. CDR1 is MNHEY, CDR2 SVGAGI, per germline. CDR3 coding DNA: TGTGCCAGCAGTACTCTGGGCCGAAAAACCGGGGAGCTGTTTTTT. Translation gives CASSTLGRKTGELFF.

The chain carries TRBV7-6 and TRBJ1-2, with TRBD1 matching 8 bases. The CDR3 has 16 amino acids. The V segment lost 5 bases and the J segment 2 bases; nucleotides outside the gene matches: 10. Germline CDR1 is SGHVS and CDR2 is FNYEAQ. The CDR3 DNA follows: TGTGCCAGCAGCCAGGGGGCAGGCAGGGGAAACTATGGCTACACCTTC. It yields the protein CASSQGAGRGNYGYTF.

The rearrangement joins TRBV7-3 to TRBJ2-5; 9 bases are shared with TRBD2. CDR1 and CDR2 from the germline V gene are SGHTA and FQGTGA. The CDR3 is 14 residues long. The V segment lost 1 base and the J segment 5 bases; nucleotides outside the gene matches: 2. This CDR3 reads CASSLNAGGETQYF. CDR3 nucleotides: TGTGCCAGCAGCTTAAACGCGGGAGGGGAGACCCAGTACTTC.

This chain links TRBV20-1 with TRBJ2-3; 12 bases line up with TRBD2. Losses at the gene ends were 2 bases for V and 2 bases for J; bases not matched to a gene: 2. The length of the CDR3 is 15 residues. Germline CDR1 reads DFQATT; CDR2 reads SNEGSKA (reference sequence). CDR3 sequence (DNA): TGCAGTGCTAGAAGGACTAGCGGGATCACAGATACGCAGTATTTT. Protein sequence: CSARRTSGITDTQYF.

This clonotype appeared a few times. The chain carries TRBV27 and TRBJ1-1; TRBD1 matches at 8 bases. Per the germline V gene, CDR1 is MNHEY and CDR2 is SMNVEV (reference sequence). V lost 0 bases and J lost 4; bases outside the gene matches: 4. The CDR3 loop spans 15 amino acids. The CDR3: CASSLSTGASTEAFF. CDR3 nucleotide sequence: TGTGCCAGCAGTTTATCGACAGGGGCGAGCACTGAAGCTTTCTTT.

This clonotype was counted between two and nine times. The DNA for the CDR3 is TGCAGTGCTAGAGATCTAGGCGGGCTAAGGAATGAGCAGTTCTTC. Protein: CSARDLGGLRNEQFF. V gene TRBV20-1 combines with J gene TRBJ2-1; tentative D call: TRBD2 (5 bases). From germline, CDR1 is DFQATT and CDR2 SNEGSKA (reference sequence). V was pared by 0 bases and J by 7 bases, with 16 bases between. The CDR3 totals 15 residues.

This clonotype was observed a few times. The chain links TRBV10-3 to TRBJ2-7; 7 nucleotides align to TRBD2. V was pared by 3 bases and J by 3 bases, with 11 bases of the junction left unmatched. The germline V gene encodes CDR1 ENHRY and CDR2 SYGVKD. This CDR3 contains 16 residues. The CDR3 DNA follows: TGTGCCATCAGTGATATTAGCAGACTAGCAGTCTACGAGCAGTACTTC. Its translation is CAISDISRLAVYEQYF.

This clonotype occurred a few times. This sequence joins TRBV27 and TRBJ2-7, with 13 bases lining up with TRBD2. The length of the CDR3 is 16 residues. Losses at the gene ends were 2 bases for V and 4 bases for J; bases not matched to a gene: 5. The V gene's germline CDR1 is MNHEY and CDR2 SMNVEV (reference sequence). In DNA form, the CDR3 reads TGTGCCAGCAGTTTAGGGACTAGCGGGGATACGTACGAGCAGTACTTC. It specifies CASSLGTSGDTYEQYF.

The J gene is TRBJ1-1, the V gene TRBV5-1; weak D call: TRBD1 (6 bases). CDR1 SGHRS and CDR2 YFSETQ come from the germline V gene. The CDR3 loop spans 16 amino acids. V was clipped by 4 bases and J by 0 bases, with 16 bases between them. CDR3 nucleotides: TGCGCCAGCAGCCGACAAACCGGACAGCTGAACACTGAAGCTTTCTTT. Its translation is CASSRQTGQLNTEAFF.

J is TRBJ2-7 and V is TRBV7-2; 9 bases match TRBD1. V lost 4 bases to trimming and J lost 3 bases; unmatched junction nucleotides: 10. CDR1 is SGHTA and CDR2 is FQGNSA in the germline V gene. The CDR3 is 16 amino acids. The CDR3 reads CASSSLRQGVFYEQYF. The CDR3, as DNA: TGTGCCAGCAGCTCCCTAAGACAGGGGGTTTTCTACGAGCAGTACTTC. The full variable domain, with the rest looked up from reference TRBV7-2 and TRBJ2-7, is GAGVSQSPSNKVTEKGKDVELRCDPISGHTALYWYRQSLGQGLEFLIYFQGNSAPDKSGLPSDRFSAERTGGSVSTLTIQRTQQEDSAVYLCASSSLRQGVFYEQYFGPGTRLTVT.

The CDR3 loop reads CASTGPSGTYNEQFF. The DNA for the CDR3 is TGTGCCAGCACAGGCCCTAGCGGGACCTACAATGAGCAGTTCTTC. The genes are TRBV28 and TRBJ2-1; 9 bases agree with TRBD2. CDR3 length: 15 residues. In germline, CDR1 is MDHEN, CDR2 SYDVKM. With 7 bases clipped from V and 2 bases from J, the junction kept 6 bases outside the gene matches.

This clonotype was detected a few times. The V and J genes are TRBV6-1 and TRBJ2-1; D is ambiguous. Germline CDR1 and CDR2: MNHNS and SASEGT. The V gene lost 6 bases and the J gene lost 0 bases, with 12 bases spanning the gap. The CDR3 covers 15 residues. CDR3 coding DNA: TGTGCCAGCAGCAGACAACTTAACTCCTACAATGAGCAGTTCTTC. It is translated as CASSRQLNSYNEQFF.

On this clonotype: An end of the junction differs from the germline gene, which may be a read error. This chain uses TRBV28 with TRBJ2-7, with D possibly TRBD1 on 5 matching bases. This CDR3 has 14 amino acids. Germline assignment: CDR1 MDHEN and CDR2 SYDVKM. Here the CDR3 DNA reads TGTGCCAGCAACCAGGGTCCCCTCTCCTACAAGCAGTACTTC. Translation: CASNQGPLSYKQYF.

There are many counts of this clonotype. The rearrangement uses TRBV29-1 and TRBJ2-3; 7 positions match TRBD1. V shed 5 bases, J shed 2 bases, and the junction held 10 bases outside the gene matches. CDR3 length equals 15 residues. CDR1 SQVTM and CDR2 ANQGSEA come from the germline V gene. The CDR3 coding sequence is TGCAGCGTTAGGGCAGGGACAGCACACACAGATACGCAGTATTTT. Translating it yields CSVRAGTAHTDTQYF.